These 9 T cell receptor beta chains originate from one sample sequenced in a study of T-cell reconstitution after alpha-beta-depleted transplantation in children. Unique molecular identifiers were used in preparing the TCRbeta library. TCRdb redid the calling of the PCR reads with MiXCR, one entry per CDR3 protein. The sample contains over 450,000 distinct CDR3 sequences, roughly 10% of which appear only once. The source was PBMCs, collected before TCRalphabeta/CD19-depleted stem cell transplant. These receptors all stem from a child aged 2 to 15 with inherited bone marrow failure, due to receive a stem cell transplant.

This clonotype was recorded many times. The chain carries TRBV20-1 and TRBJ1-3; the D is unclear. Germline CDR1 is DFQATT and CDR2 is SNEGSKA (reference sequence). The CDR3 extends over 11 amino acids. Trimming removed 3 bases from V and 9 bases from J, with 9 bases in between. CDR3 in DNA: TGCAGTGCTAGTTTCGGCGGCACCATATATTTT. Its protein is CSASFGGTIYF.

This clonotype was detected many times. J is TRBJ2-1 and V is TRBV29-1, with 14 bases aligning to TRBD2. J gave up 2 bases and V 4 bases, and 13 bases lay outside the gene matches. The CDR3 totals 19 residues. Germline V gene data show CDR1 as SQVTM and CDR2 as ANQGSEA. This CDR3 reads CSVGWGGLAGEGPYNEQFF. The CDR3 DNA follows: TGCAGCGTTGGTTGGGGGGGACTAGCGGGAGAGGGACCCTACAATGAGCAGTTCTTC.

The CDR3: CASSLGHVYEQYF. CDR3 bases: TGTGCCAGCAGCTTGGGACATGTCTACGAGCAGTACTTC. This sequence joins TRBV7-2 and TRBJ2-7, with TRBD1 as a possible D gene (6 bases). The CDR3 is 13 residues long. The germline CDR1 and CDR2 sequences are SGHTA and FQGNSA. Trimming left V 3 bases short and J 3 bases short, with 9 bases between.

This clonotype showed up many times. V is TRBV10-3 and J is TRBJ2-7; 8 nucleotides agree with TRBD1. V dropped 6 bases and J dropped 3; count of bases not matched to a gene: 4. The CDR3 length is 13 residues. Germline CDR1 reads ENHRY; CDR2 reads SYGVKD. CDR3 nucleotides: TGTGCCATCAGACCGGGACAGGACTACGAGCAGTACTTC. Translating it yields CAIRPGQDYEQYF.

The rearrangement joins TRBV24-1 to TRBJ2-1, with TRBD1 matching 7 bases. The V segment lost 4 bases and the J segment 5 bases; nucleotides outside the gene matches: 7. The CDR3 length is 15 residues. Germline CDR1 is KGHDR and CDR2 is SFDVKD. The CDR3 sequence is CATSDPTGLDNEQFF. CDR3 sequence (DNA): TGTGCCACCAGTGACCCGACAGGGCTGGACAATGAGCAGTTCTTC.

This rearrangement joins TRBV24-1 to TRBJ2-7; 8 nucleotides align to TRBD2. CDR1 is KGHDR and CDR2 is SFDVKD in the germline V gene. The CDR3 runs 14 residues. V shed 3 bases, J shed 4 bases, and the junction held 4 bases outside the gene matches. The CDR3 is CATSDRTSNYEQYF. In DNA form, the CDR3 reads TGTGCCACCAGTGATCGGACTAGCAATTACGAGCAGTACTTC.

V is TRBV4-1 and J is TRBJ2-5; TRBD1 agrees at 7 bases. After removal of 3 bases from V and 4 bases from J, the junction contained 14 bases not matched to a gene. The CDR3 length is 17 residues. CDR1 and CDR2 (germline): MGHRA, YSYEKL. The CDR3 is CASSHAHDRVARETQYF. DNA for the CDR3: TGCGCCAGCAGCCATGCACACGACAGGGTAGCTCGAGAGACCCAGTACTTC.

This clonotype showed up many times. This rearrangement joins TRBV29-1 to TRBJ2-3; D is ambiguous. Looked up from germline, CDR1 is SQVTM and CDR2 is ANQGSEA. The CDR3 is 10 residues long. CDR3 sequence (DNA): TGCGGGCATGGTGAAGATACGCAGTATTTT. Amino acids: CGHGEDTQYF.

To note about this clonotype: A much larger clone differs from this one at a single base, so this may be a read error. In DNA form, the CDR3 reads TGCGCCAGCAGGGAACGGACTAGCGGGAGGAATACGCAGTATTTT. Translation gives CASRERTSGRNTQYF. The gene calls are TRBV4-1 and TRBJ2-3, with TRBD2 identical over 14 bases. Germline loops: CDR1 MGHRA, CDR2 YSYEKL. After removal of 6 bases from V and 7 bases from J, the junction contained 6 bases not matched to a gene. The length of the CDR3 is 15 residues.